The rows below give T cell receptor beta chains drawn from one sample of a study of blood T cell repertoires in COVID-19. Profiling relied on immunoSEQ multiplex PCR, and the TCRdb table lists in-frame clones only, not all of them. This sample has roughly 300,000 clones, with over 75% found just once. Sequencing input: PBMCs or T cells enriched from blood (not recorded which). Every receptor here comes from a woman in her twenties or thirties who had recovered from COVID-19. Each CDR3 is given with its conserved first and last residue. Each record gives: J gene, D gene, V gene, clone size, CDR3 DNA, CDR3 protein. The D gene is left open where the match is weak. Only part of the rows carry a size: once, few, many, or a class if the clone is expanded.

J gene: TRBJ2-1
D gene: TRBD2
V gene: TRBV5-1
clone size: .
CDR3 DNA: TGCGCCAGCAGCTTAACTAGCGGGGGCTACAATGAGCAGTTCTTC
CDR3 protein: CASSLTSGGYNEQFF

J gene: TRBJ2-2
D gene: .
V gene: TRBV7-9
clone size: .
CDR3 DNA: TGTGCCAGCAGCTGGGACACAAACACCGGGGAGCTGTTTTTT
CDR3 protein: CASSWDTNTGELFF

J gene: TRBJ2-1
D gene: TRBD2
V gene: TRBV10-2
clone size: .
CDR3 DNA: TGCGCCAGCTCGGCGCGGGGGTCGAATGAGCAGTTCTTC
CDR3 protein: CASSARGSNEQFF

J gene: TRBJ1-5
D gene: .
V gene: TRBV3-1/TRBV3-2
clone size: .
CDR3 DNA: TGTGCCAGCAGCCCTTCTACGTATCAGCCCCAGCATTTT
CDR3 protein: CASSPSTYQPQHF

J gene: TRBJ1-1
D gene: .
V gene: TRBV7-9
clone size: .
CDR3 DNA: TGTGCCAGCAGCCGGAACAGGGAGAACACTGAAGCTTTCTTT
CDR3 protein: CASSRNRENTEAFF

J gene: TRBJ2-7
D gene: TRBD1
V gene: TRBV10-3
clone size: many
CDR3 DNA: TGTGCCATCAGTGATCTACAGGGGGCGACCACCTACGAGCAGTACTTC
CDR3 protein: CAISDLQGATTYEQYF

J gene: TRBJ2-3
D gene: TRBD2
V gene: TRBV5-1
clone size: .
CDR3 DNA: TGCGCCAGCAGCTTGGCGGGGACTAGTAGCACAGATACGCAGTATTTT
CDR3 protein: CASSLAGTSSTDTQYF

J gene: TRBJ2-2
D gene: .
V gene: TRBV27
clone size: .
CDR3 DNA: TGTGCCAGCAGTTTCAGTGGAGGAACTAACACCGGGGAGCTGTTTTTT
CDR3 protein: CASSFSGGTNTGELFF

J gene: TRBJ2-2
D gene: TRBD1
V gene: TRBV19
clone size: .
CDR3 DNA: TGTGCCAGTGGAACAGGGGTGGACACCGGGGAGCTGTTTTTT
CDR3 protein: CASGTGVDTGELFF

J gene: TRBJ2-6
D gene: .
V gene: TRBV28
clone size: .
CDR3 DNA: TGTGCCAGCAGCCTATTTGGTGACTCTGGGGCCAACGTCCTGACTTTC
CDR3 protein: CASSLFGDSGANVLTF

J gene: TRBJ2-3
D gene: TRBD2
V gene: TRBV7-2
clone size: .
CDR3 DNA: TGTGCCAGCAGCCTCCGACCCATGACTAGCCCAGATACGCAGTATTTT
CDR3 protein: CASSLRPMTSPDTQYF